In its sample, the clone carrying this T cell receptor beta chain was seen a few times. The antigen remains unidentified. Sequencing used cDNA as its template, made by extracting RNA and reverse transcribing it. Assay: immunoSEQ multiplex PCR; the TCRdb copy retains only in-frame clones and omits some. The sample carries 150,000 to 250,000 clones, 55% to 75% recorded once. The sample's treatment: oral pan-JAK inhibitor, 5-10 mg twice daily. This sample is drawn from a study of CD8+ T cells in alopecia areata. CDR1 is SGHAT, CDR2 FQDESV, per germline (reference sequence). This CDR3 has 14 amino acids. Between the trimmed V and J ends, which lost 5 bases and 7 bases, there was a span of 17 bases. Study results and caveats: Unlike in mice, where it was clearer, TCR sharing across patients was less clear, possibly HLA-related. The study found higher clonality in lesional than normal scalp, especially in alopecia totalis/universalis.

This sequence was found in a human donor with alopecia areata. Sequencing used CD4+ T cells sorted from blood, obtained at week 24, from a patient treated with tofacitinib. The J gene is TRBJ1-1, the V gene TRBV11-1; perhaps TRBD1 as D (6 bases). The chain's CDR3 is CASSLYDGGLEAFF. The DNA of the CDR3 is TGTGCCAGCAGCCTATACGATGGGGGGCTTGAAGCTTTCTTT.